The next 27 T cell receptor beta chains were all read from a single sample in a study of T cells after yellow fever vaccination. Each CDR3 protein is one row after TCRdb ran MiXCR on the 5' RACE reads. The table includes fewer than 350,000 distinct CDR3 sequences, less than 4.5% detected once. Source: PBMCs, taken on the day of the yellow fever booster vaccination. All receptors come from a man aged 18 to 30 who received the YFV17D yellow fever vaccine.

V is TRBV4-3 and J is TRBJ2-1; either TRBD1 or TRBD2 may supply D (5 bases each). In germline, CDR1 is LGHNA, CDR2 YSLEER. This CDR3 is built from 18 residues. Between the trimmed V and J ends, which lost 0 bases and 4 bases, there was a span of 19 bases. The CDR3 region is CASSQDALGADTYNEQFF. CDR3 sequence (DNA): TGCGCCAGCAGCCAAGACGCTCTGGGAGCGGACACGTACAATGAGCAGTTCTTC.

CDR3: CASSQSQGSEQYF. The DNA for the CDR3 is TGCGCCAGCAGCCAATCGCAGGGTAGCGAGCAGTACTTC. The rearrangement uses TRBV4-3 and TRBJ2-7; tentatively, D is TRBD1 (5 bases). The germline V gene encodes CDR1 LGHNA and CDR2 YSLEER. The germline V and J ends were trimmed by 2 bases and 6 bases, with 11 bases remaining between them. The CDR3 is made up of 13 amino acids.

This clonotype was counted many times. The chain uses TRBV5-1 and TRBJ2-1; 7 bases align to TRBD2. Germline-derived CDR1 and CDR2 are SGHRS and YFSETQ. CDR3 length: 15 amino acids. Trimming at V came to 0 bases and at J to 9 bases, leaving 9 bases not matched to a gene. CDR3 loop: CASSLVPGLRSEQFF. For the CDR3, the DNA is TGCGCCAGCAGCTTGGTCCCGGGACTAAGGAGTGAGCAGTTCTTC.

The rearrangement links TRBV5-1 to TRBJ2-6; possible D gene TRBD1, 6 bases. The CDR3 sequence is 15 residues long. CDR1 is SGHRS, CDR2 YFSETQ, per germline. The V end lost 4 bases, the J end lost 7 bases, and 15 bases lay between the germline ends. CDR3 in amino acids: CASSTTGLGANVLTF. The DNA for the CDR3 is TGCGCCAGCAGCACGACAGGACTGGGAGCCAACGTCCTGACTTTC.

This clonotype came up a few times. CDR3 sequence: CASRPSGGFTGELFF. The CDR3 nucleotides are TGTGCCAGCAGACCTAGCGGGGGGTTCACCGGGGAGCTGTTTTTT. The chain employs TRBV6-6 and TRBJ2-2; 11 bases map to TRBD2. The germline V gene has CDR1 MNHNY and CDR2 SVGAGI (reference sequence). The length of the CDR3 is 15 residues. The J segment lost 4 bases and the V segment lost 6 bases, leaving 4 bases of the junction unmatched.

This clonotype occurred a few times. The CDR3 region has the DNA TGTGCCATCAATCGGGGCAATCAGCCCCAGCATTTT. It specifies CAINRGNQPQHF. V gene TRBV10-3 combines with J gene TRBJ1-5; no firm D call. CDR3 length: 12 amino acids. CDR1 and CDR2 (germline): ENHRY, SYGVKD. With 7 bases removed from V and 2 bases from J, the gap between germline ends came to 6 bases.

The rearrangement joins TRBV10-3 to TRBJ2-5, with D perhaps TRBD2 (7 bases). The CDR3 consists of 13 residues. Germline CDR1 and CDR2: ENHRY and SYGVKD. V was trimmed by 7 bases and J by 3 bases, leaving 12 bases between them. The CDR3 reads CAIKRGAEETQYF. The CDR3 DNA is TGTGCCATCAAACGGGGGGCTGAAGAGACCCAGTACTTC.

The chain links TRBV20-1 to TRBJ1-2; possible D gene TRBD1, 5 bases. Trimming cost V 6 bases and J 2 bases, with 13 bases left between them. Germline CDR1 reads DFQATT; CDR2 reads SNEGSKA (reference sequence). CDR3 length: 13 residues. The CDR3 loop reads CSASPPGNYGYTF. CDR3 coding DNA: TGCAGTGCCTCTCCCCCAGGGAACTATGGCTACACCTTC.

The chain is built from TRBV12-3 or TRBV12-4 and TRBJ2-6; D unclear. Trimming shortened V by 7 bases and J by 0 bases, and 7 bases separated the two germline ends. There are 14 residues in the CDR3. The CDR3 DNA reads TGTGCCAGCACCCCGGGCTCTGGGGCCAACGTCCTGACTTTC. Amino acid sequence: CASTPGSGANVLTF.

This clonotype occurred many times. The V gene is TRBV7-2, the J gene TRBJ1-1; no reliable D call. The CDR3 extends over 15 amino acids. Looked up from germline, CDR1 is SGHTA and CDR2 is FQGNSA. The V end lost 7 bases, the J end lost 4 bases, and 19 bases lay between the germline ends. CDR3 nucleotide sequence: TGTGCCAGCATCCAAAGTCGGGGAATCGGCACTGAAGCTTTCTTT. It specifies CASIQSRGIGTEAFF.

This clonotype has at least ten counts. The chain couples TRBV10-3 to TRBJ2-2, with a weak D call TRBD1 (6 bases). Trimming took off 8 bases at V and 2 bases at J, with 18 bases between the two ends. Germline V gives CDR1 ENHRY, CDR2 SYGVKD. This CDR3 is 16 amino acids long. CDR3 loop: CAIRPLQGINTGELFF. DNA of the CDR3: TGTGCCATCCGCCCCTTGCAGGGGATAAACACCGGGGAGCTGTTTTTT.

This clonotype was picked up many times. The chain couples TRBV20-1 to TRBJ2-7; either TRBD1 or TRBD2 may fit D (5 bases each). Per germline, CDR1 DFQATT and CDR2 SNEGSKA (reference sequence). The length of the CDR3 is 12 residues. V was trimmed by 0 bases and J by 3 bases, leaving 6 bases between them. The CDR3 region has the DNA TGCAGTGCTAGAGATGGGGGCTACGAGCAGTACTTC. Translated, it gives CSARDGGYEQYF.

This clonotype appeared a few times. J is TRBJ1-1 and V is TRBV4-2, with no clear D. From germline, CDR1 is LGHNA and CDR2 YNFKEQ. This CDR3 region has 13 residues. The germline V and J ends were trimmed by 2 bases and 4 bases, with 8 bases remaining between them. The chain's CDR3 is CASSQSAGTEAFF. The CDR3, as DNA: TGTGCCAGCAGCCAAAGCGCGGGCACTGAAGCTTTCTTT.

This clonotype was recorded many times. The CDR3 reads CASSQRANPQETQYF. The CDR3 bases are TGTGCCAGCTCGCAACGGGCCAACCCCCAAGAGACCCAGTACTTC. The chain carries TRBV7-7 and TRBJ2-5; D unresolved. Germline V gene lookup returns CDR1 SSHAT and CDR2 FNYEAQ (reference sequence). The CDR3 totals 15 residues. With 8 bases removed from V and 1 base from J, the gap between germline ends came to 17 bases.

A few counts support this clonotype. The gene calls are TRBV10-3 and TRBJ1-1, with 7 bases that match TRBD1. The CDR3 runs 14 residues. Germline CDR1 and CDR2: ENHRY and SYGVKD. Trimming cost V 6 bases and J 1 base; bases outside gene matches: 5. CDR3: CAIRGTDKNTEAFF. CDR3 coding DNA: TGTGCCATCAGGGGGACAGACAAGAACACTGAAGCTTTCTTT.

This clonotype was seen many times. Written as DNA, the CDR3 is TGTGCCAGCAGTGACCTGACAGGAGCCATGAACACTGAAGCTTTCTTT. It codes for CASSDLTGAMNTEAFF. V gene TRBV12-3 or TRBV12-4 combines with J gene TRBJ1-1, with D perhaps TRBD1 (6 bases). V was pared by 5 bases and J by 0 bases, with 16 bases between. CDR3 size: 16 residues.

The gene calls are TRBV11-2 and TRBJ1-6; D unresolved. CDR1 and CDR2 from the germline V gene are SGHAT and FQNNGV. Trimming took off 2 bases at V and 8 bases at J, with 10 bases between the two ends. The CDR3 is 14 residues long. The CDR3 coding sequence is TGTGCCAGCAGCTTACCGCGGGGTTATTCACCCCTCCACTTT. Translated, it gives CASSLPRGYSPLHF.

CDR3 protein: CASSWDGNSPLHF. The CDR3 nucleotides read TGTGCCAGCAGCTGGGACGGTAATTCACCCCTCCACTTT. The chain links TRBV7-2 to TRBJ1-6; weak D call: TRBD1 (5 bases). This CDR3 spans 13 amino acids. V was cut by 4 bases and J by 6 bases, with 7 bases left in between. Germline V lookup: CDR1 SGHTA, CDR2 FQGNSA.

This clonotype was detected only a few times. This rearrangement joins TRBV9 to TRBJ2-6; a possible D gene is TRBD1 (5 bases). This CDR3 spans 15 amino acids. Trimming took off 0 bases at V and 3 bases at J, with 7 bases between the two ends. Germline V gene data show CDR1 as SGDLS and CDR2 as YYNGEE. CDR3 loop: CASSVGQSGANVLTF. For the CDR3, the DNA is TGTGCCAGCAGCGTAGGACAGAGTGGGGCCAACGTCCTGACTTTC.

This clonotype was recorded at least ten times. V is TRBV2 and J is TRBJ1-2; TRBD1 might be the D (5 bases). The V end was cut by 4 bases, the J end by 4 bases, with 10 bases between. Germline CDR1 reads SNHLY; CDR2 reads FYNNEI. This CDR3 spans 13 amino acids. The CDR3 DNA reads TGTGCCAGCAGTGCGGGGGGTGGCTATGGCTACACCTTC. Protein sequence: CASSAGGGYGYTF. The complete variable domain, with remaining parts taken from reference TRBV2 and TRBJ1-2, reads EPEVTQTPSHQVTQMGQEVILRCVPISNHLYFYWYRQILGQKVEFLVSFYNNEISEKSEIFDDQFSVERPDGSNFTLKIRSTKLEDSAMYFCASSAGGGYGYTFGSGTRLTVV.

This clonotype was detected many times. CDR3 sequence reads: CASSLAHYGEKLFF. The CDR3 DNA sequence: TGTGCCAGCAGCTTAGCCCACTACGGGGAAAAACTGTTTTTT. V usage is TRBV7-9 and J usage is TRBJ1-4, with no clear D. This CDR3 comprises 14 residues. CDR1 is SEHNR, CDR2 FQNEAQ, per germline (reference sequence). V was cut by 0 bases and J by 8 bases, with 10 bases left in between.

This clonotype was detected ten times or more. The gene calls are TRBV5-1 and TRBJ2-2, with D perhaps TRBD1 (6 bases). The ends were cut back, 5 bases at V and 1 base at J, with 12 bases in the middle. The CDR3 contains 15 residues. Germline CDR1 and CDR2: SGHRS and YFSETQ. CDR3 sequence: CASSSRTENTGELFF. CDR3 nucleotide sequence: TGCGCCAGCAGTTCCCGGACAGAGAACACCGGGGAGCTGTTTTTT.

This clonotype has just a few counts. The CDR3 spells CAISEGANTGELFF. As DNA, the CDR3 is TGTGCCATCAGTGAAGGCGCGAACACCGGGGAGCTGTTTTTT. The genes are TRBV10-3 and TRBJ2-2, with D unresolved. The V end was cut by 3 bases, the J end by 0 bases, with 5 bases between. Germline CDR1 is ENHRY and CDR2 is SYGVKD. The CDR3 spans 14 residues.

There are a few counts of this clonotype. The chain employs TRBV29-1 and TRBJ2-1; D gene uncertain. The CDR3 covers 13 residues. CDR1 is SQVTM and CDR2 is ANQGSEA in the germline V gene. V lost 5 bases and J lost 7, with 15 bases in between. The CDR3 is CSVSLGEGNEQFF. DNA for the CDR3: TGCAGCGTTAGTCTTGGCGAAGGGAATGAGCAGTTCTTC.

This clonotype was recorded a few times. The chain recombines TRBV2 with TRBJ1-2; D is ambiguous. The CDR3 runs 12 residues. Germline V lookup: CDR1 SNHLY, CDR2 FYNNEI. Trimming left V 7 bases short and J 2 bases short, with 8 bases between. The CDR3 here is CASTLGNYGYTF. As DNA, the CDR3 is TGTGCCAGCACTTTGGGGAACTATGGCTACACCTTC. Full variable domain (outside the CDR3, taken from reference TRBV2 and TRBJ1-2): EPEVTQTPSHQVTQMGQEVILRCVPISNHLYFYWYRQILGQKVEFLVSFYNNEISEKSEIFDDQFSVERPDGSNFTLKIRSTKLEDSAMYFCASTLGNYGYTFGSGTRLTVV.

The rearrangement uses TRBV12-3 or TRBV12-4 and TRBJ2-6; D is undetermined. Between the trimmed V and J ends, which lost 6 bases and 4 bases, there was a span of 13 bases. The CDR3 runs 15 residues. CDR3: CASSKTNSGANVLTF. The CDR3 nucleotides are TGTGCCAGCAGCAAGACCAACTCCGGGGCCAACGTCCTGACTTTC.

This clonotype was observed many times. CDR3 sequence (DNA): TGCGCCAGCAGCCAAGAGGGGGGAATCCGAGGATCCTATAATTCACCCCTCCACTTT. This translates into CASSQEGGIRGSYNSPLHF. This sequence joins TRBV4-3 and TRBJ1-6, with D possibly TRBD1 on 5 matching bases. The germline CDR1 and CDR2 sequences are LGHNA and YSLEER. CDR3 size: 19 residues. Deletions cut 0 bases from V and 1 base from J, with 16 bases between.